This is a list of T cell receptor beta chains from one sample in a study of T cell responses to AZD1222 COVID-19 vaccine. The table came from immunoSEQ multiplex PCR; TCRdb's copy has only in-frame clones and leaves some out. The sample consists of approximately 140,000 clones, around 88% of them appearing once. The source material was peripheral blood, sampled on day 0 of AZD1222 vaccination. These receptor sequences come from an adult in good health. Both conserved end residues are part of each CDR3. The D gene is left open where the match is weak. Size is omitted from some rows. Given values are once, few, many or a class for expanded clones.

v_call,d_call,cdr3_length,clone_size,j_call,cdr3_nt,cdr3_aa
TRBV4-1,.,16,.,TRBJ1-2,TGCGCCAGCAGCCAAGAATTACTCCCCCCGCTCTATGGCTACACCTTC,CASSQELLPPLYGYTF
TRBV3-1/TRBV3-2,TRBD1,15,.,TRBJ2-1,TGTGCCAGCAGCCAAAACGAGCCCCCAGGGGGCAAGCAGTTCTTC,CASSQNEPPGGKQFF
TRBV3-1/TRBV3-2,.,13,.,TRBJ2-5,TGTGCCAGCAGCCAAGTCAGTGTGCCAATACAGTACTTC,CASSQVSVPIQYF
TRBV29-1,.,14,.,TRBJ1-2,TGCAGCGTTGAAATTTCGGGCAGGGAAAATGGCTACACCTTC,CSVEISGRENGYTF
TRBV5-6,.,15,.,TRBJ1-2,TGTGCCAGCAGCTTGGAACAGGGAAGCCTCTATGGCTACACCTTC,CASSLEQGSLYGYTF
TRBV27,.,14,few,TRBJ2-7,TGTGCCAGCAGCCCAGGCGACGGCCCCTACGAGCAGTACTTC,CASSPGDGPYEQYF
TRBV6-5,TRBD1,16,.,TRBJ2-2,TGTGCCAGCAGTTACTCGTGGACAGGGGACACCGGGGAGCTGTTTTTT,CASSYSWTGDTGELFF
TRBV30,.,14,few,TRBJ1-3,TGTGCCTGGAGTGTTGGGGAAGTCGGAAACACCATATATTTT,CAWSVGEVGNTIYF
TRBV9,TRBD2,16,few,TRBJ2-3,TGTGCCAGCAGCCTTCTAGCGGGGGCGTCCACAGATACGCAGTATTTT,CASSLLAGASTDTQYF
TRBV7-2,.,14,.,TRBJ1-5,TGTGCCAGCAGCCCCCCCAATAGCAATCAGCCCCAGCATTTT,CASSPPNSNQPQHF
TRBV5-3,.,13,.,TRBJ2-1,TGTGCCAGAACGATCCAGGGTGGGGATGAGCAGTTCTTC,CARTIQGGDEQFF
TRBV6-2/TRBV6-3,.,14,few,TRBJ1-2,TGTGCCAGCAGTTACGCCGAGGGCCGCTATGGCTACACCTTC,CASSYAEGRYGYTF
TRBV6-1,TRBD1,16,.,TRBJ1-5,TGTGCCAGCAGTGCCTCCGGACAGGTTAACAATCAGCCCCAGCATTTT,CASSASGQVNNQPQHF
TRBV30,.,15,.,TRBJ1-2,TGTGCCTACAAAAACCGGGACACCAGGGCTTATGGCTACACCTTC,CAYKNRDTRAYGYTF
TRBV3-1/TRBV3-2,.,13,.,TRBJ2-2,TGTGCCAGCAGTAACCACGGGGCCGGGGAGCTGTTTTTT,CASSNHGAGELFF
TRBV5-1,TRBD1,16,.,TRBJ1-2,TGCGCCAGCAGCCAATTCCGACAGGGAAGAAACTATGGCTACACCTTC,CASSQFRQGRNYGYTF
TRBV7-3,TRBD1,14,.,TRBJ1-1,TGTGCCAGCAGCTTCGGACAGGGCGCCACTGAAGCTTTCTTT,CASSFGQGATEAFF
TRBV2,TRBD1,11,.,TRBJ2-7,TGTGCCAGGGGACAGGGGTGGGAGCAGTACTTC,CARGQGWEQYF
TRBV7-9,.,14,.,TRBJ1-1,TGTGCCAGCAGCTCCGCGGGAGGGCCCGCTGAAGCTTTCTTT,CASSSAGGPAEAFF
TRBV15,TRBD1,15,few,TRBJ2-2,TGTGCCACCAGCAGAGGACAGGGGGCTACCGGGGAGCTGTTTTTT,CATSRGQGATGELFF
TRBV5-6,.,13,.,TRBJ1-2,TGTGCCAGCAGCTTGTGGGGGCTAGATGGCTACACCTTC,CASSLWGLDGYTF
TRBV11-1,TRBD1,15,.,TRBJ2-4,TGTGCCAGCAGCCCTAACCGGGACAGGGGTAACATTCAGTACTTC,CASSPNRDRGNIQYF
TRBV14,.,12,.,TRBJ1-1,TGTGCCAGCAGCCAAGTTTACACTGAAGCTTTCTTT,CASSQVYTEAFF
TRBV10-3,.,14,.,TRBJ2-7,TGTGCCACCACGAGAGGGGGGGACTCCTACGAGCAGTACTTC,CATTRGGDSYEQYF
TRBV19,.,15,few,TRBJ1-5,TGTGCCAGTAGACCTACAGGGCGGCGCAATCAGCCCCAGCATTTT,CASRPTGRRNQPQHF
TRBV6-4,.,13,.,TRBJ1-1,TGTGCCAGCGGGAGGGAGGTGGGCACTGAAGCTTTCTTT,CASGREVGTEAFF
TRBV19,.,16,.,TRBJ1-5,TGTGCCAGTAGTATGTCGGGCGGGTATAGCAATCAGCCCCAGCATTTT,CASSMSGGYSNQPQHF
TRBV4-3,.,14,.,TRBJ1-2,TGCGCCAGCAGCCAATGGGGAACTAACTATGGCTACACCTTC,CASSQWGTNYGYTF
TRBV7-2,TRBD1,15,.,TRBJ1-5,TGTGCCAGCAGCTTTACCTCGACAGGGGTACAGCCCCAGCATTTT,CASSFTSTGVQPQHF
TRBV6-2/TRBV6-3,.,18,.,TRBJ1-6,TGTGCCAGCAGTTACCCCCGCAGGGGACGATCCTATAATTCACCCCTCCACTTT,CASSYPRRGRSYNSPLHF
TRBV7-3,TRBD1,13,.,TRBJ1-6,TGTGCCAGCAGCCTGGACAGGGAGGGACCCCTCCACTTT,CASSLDREGPLHF
TRBV21-1,.,16,.,TRBJ2-7,TGTGCCAGCAGCAAAGTTGTCGGGGGGGTCTCCTACGAGCAGTACTTC,CASSKVVGGVSYEQYF
TRBV11-2,TRBD1,15,once,TRBJ2-7,TGTGCCAGCAGCCCGATGGGACAGCCCAACTACGAGCAGTACTTC,CASSPMGQPNYEQYF
TRBV27,TRBD1,14,.,TRBJ2-1,TGTGCCAGCAGGAGGTGGACAGGGGCCAATGAGCAGTTCTTC,CASRRWTGANEQFF
TRBV2,TRBD2,16,.,TRBJ2-1,TGTGCCAGCAGTATCTCCTGGGCGGGGGGGTACAATGAGCAGTTCTTC,CASSISWAGGYNEQFF
TRBV19,TRBD1,13,once,TRBJ1-4,TGTGCCAGTAGCCGGGACAGAAGCGAAAAACTGTTTTTT,CASSRDRSEKLFF
TRBV6-4,TRBD1,16,once,TRBJ1-2,TGTGCCAGCAGTGACTCCGGGACAGGGGGCGCTTATGGCTACACCTTC,CASSDSGTGGAYGYTF
TRBV29-1,.,14,.,TRBJ2-1,TGCAGCGTTAGCCGCGGAGCCTCCTACAATGAGCAGTTCTTC,CSVSRGASYNEQFF
TRBV11-2,.,11,.,TRBJ2-5,TGTGCCAGCAGCGCTCAAGAGACCCAGTACTTC,CASSAQETQYF
TRBV15,TRBD1,15,.,TRBJ2-7,TGTGCCACCAGCAGAGATCGGGACAGCTCCTACGAGCAGTACTTC,CATSRDRDSSYEQYF
TRBV6-5,TRBD1,15,.,TRBJ1-5,TGTGCCAGCAGTAACCTTCGACAGGGGCATCAGCCCCAGCATTTT,CASSNLRQGHQPQHF
TRBV4-2,.,15,.,TRBJ2-1,TGTGCCAGCAGCCAAGTAAGGCTATACGGGCGGGAGCAGTTCTTC,CASSQVRLYGREQFF
TRBV18,.,14,.,TRBJ1-2,TGTGCCAGCTCACCACGGGAGCTCCCCTATGGCTACACCTTC,CASSPRELPYGYTF
TRBV19,TRBD2,14,once,TRBJ2-1,TGTGCCACCGCGAGGCTAGCGGGGGGTAATGAGCAGTTCTTC,CATARLAGGNEQFF
TRBV4-3,.,15,.,TRBJ1-3,TGCGCCAGCAGCCCTACCGGAGGGACAGGAAACACCATATATTTT,CASSPTGGTGNTIYF